These T cell receptor beta chains were read from a single sample in a study of shared clonotypes between healthy human individuals. Generated by immunoSEQ multiplex PCR, the TCRdb table keeps only in-frame clones and is missing some. The sample lists millions of clones, just over 90% occurring once. The material sequenced was naive CD8+ T cells from PBMCs. These TCRs come from a man younger than 35 in good health. Some clones in this sample may be carry-over from other donors' samples. Both conserved end residues are part of each CDR3.

V gene	CDR3 length	J gene	CDR3 protein
TRBV7-9	16	TRBJ2-1	CASSLSRDRVLDEQFF
TRBV4-1	16	TRBJ1-5	CASSQVAARVGQPQHF
TRBV2	15	TRBJ2-1	CASWGASGSRNEQFF
TRBV27	15	TRBJ2-5	CASSEPGLVPETQYF
TRBV6-1	13	TRBJ2-7	CASSEFRGYEQYF
TRBV6-6	16	TRBJ1-4	CASSYPPEATNEKLFF
TRBV27	13	TRBJ2-7	CASSLSGASEQYF
TRBV27	17	TRBJ2-4	CASSATGVRGDKNIQYF
TRBV9	13	TRBJ1-1	CASSPGPSDEAFF
TRBV4-1	16	TRBJ2-1	CASSERGGLSYNEQFF
TRBV10-1	13	TRBJ2-7	CASRMVVNYEQYF
TRBV9	15	TRBJ2-7	CASSVGDRVSYEQYF
TRBV29-1	13	TRBJ2-1	CSAPSGSYNEQFF
TRBV6-5	12	TRBJ1-1	CATGEGGPEAFF
TRBV25-1	14	TRBJ1-6	CASSPGGANSPLHF
TRBV5-5	19	TRBJ1-3	CASSRTGPRANPSGNTIYF
TRBV7-3	14	TRBJ1-5	CASSLTTGPRGQHF
TRBV29-1	16	TRBJ1-2	CSVVSPGNTTPYGYTF
TRBV28	14	TRBJ2-7	CASRIGTGAYEQYF
TRBV2	15	TRBJ2-7	CASRAGHGSPYEQYF
TRBV11-2	16	TRBJ2-3	CASSLEVAGDTDTQYF
TRBV5-1	15	TRBJ2-7	CASSLDGLPTYEQYF
TRBV27	15	TRBJ2-2	CASSLGQGNTGELFF
TRBV6-1	12	TRBJ2-7	CASSSGTYEQYF
TRBV6-4	15	TRBJ1-5	CASMGSPGGDQPQHF
TRBV5-6	12	TRBJ2-7	CASSPGRYEQYF
TRBV28	15	TRBJ1-1	CASSLRWEGGTEAFF
TRBV28	15	TRBJ1-1	CASSLLRDRVNEAFF
TRBV27	13	TRBJ2-7	CASSAGDGYEQYF
TRBV14	13	TRBJ2-7	CASSQSYAYEQYF
TRBV7-9	15	TRBJ2-3	CASSLKTTSTDTQYF
TRBV5-4	14	TRBJ1-4	CASSPRGENEKLFF
TRBV6-1	14	TRBJ2-5	CASSLSGYQETQYF
TRBV2	15	TRBJ2-1	CASEGGTRSLNEQFF
TRBV19	14	TRBJ1-5	CASSITDRGQPQHF
TRBV7-9	14	TRBJ1-5	CASSLSGTGGDQHF
TRBV9	14	TRBJ2-7	CASSVQGETYEQYF
TRBV6-5	14	TRBJ1-1	CASSYLGANTEAFF
TRBV5-1	15	TRBJ2-1	CASSLHWTGGNEQFF
TRBV9	15	TRBJ2-7	CASSVEPGAPYEQYF
TRBV9	12	TRBJ2-3	CASSAGMDTQYF
TRBV27	13	TRBJ1-5	CASSLTSNQPQHF
TRBV10-3	13	TRBJ1-2	CAISDSFNSGYTF
TRBV7-8	16	TRBJ1-4	CASSWTGYGTNEKLFF
TRBV19	16	TRBJ2-3	CASSMVRMADTDTQYF
TRBV6-5	15	TRBJ1-5	CASRSQGVGNQPQHF
TRBV27	17	TRBJ2-2	CASSLSIAGGNTGELFF
TRBV10-2	15	TRBJ2-3	CASSELAGETDTQYF
TRBV5-6	18	TRBJ2-1	CASSFLHRDGQIYNEQFF
TRBV30	15	TRBJ2-7	CAWSVLRLTTYEQYF
TRBV4-2	17	TRBJ2-7	CASSPEGDSGRYYEQYF
TRBV10-1	13	TRBJ1-1	CASGWRFWTEAFF
TRBV15	13	TRBJ2-2	CATSTREGGELFF
TRBV9	14	TRBJ1-1	CASSRQGANTEAFF
TRBV19	17	TRBJ1-1	CASSQGHLQRGNTEAFF
TRBV27	17	TRBJ2-2	CASSHGSGGIRTGELFF
TRBV20-1	8	TRBJ2-7	CSAGEQYF
TRBV27	18	TRBJ2-3	CASSLLAPTGMDTDTQYF
TRBV29-1	10	TRBJ2-7	CSVRGSEQYF